This TCR beta chain was sequenced in a study of OX40 agonist ivuxolimab in advanced cancers. Background for the entire study: Ivuxolimab, which targeted the costimulatory receptor OX40 (CD134), was an agonistic, fully human IgG2 monoclonal antibody. In the dose-escalation cohort, around four fifths of patients were male, and the mean age was roughly 60 years, with a range of roughly 20 to 79. Prior anti-PD-1, anti-PD-L1 or anti-CTLA-4 therapy was permitted, and 40% of dose-escalation patients had received checkpoint inhibitors. Of the approximately 50 dose-escalation patients, hepatocellular carcinoma was present in around 20, melanoma in around 15, renal cell carcinoma in 9 and head and neck cancer in 9. The paper describes the monotherapy dose-escalation part (N of about 50 patients) of the phase I trial of ivuxolimab. Partial responses occurred in three dose-escalation patients, of whom one had hepatocellular carcinoma and two had cutaneous melanoma. The purpose of peripheral TCRbeta sequencing was to test whether ivuxolimab changed TCR sequence diversity and led to clonal T-cell expansion. Intravenous ivuxolimab was administered to patients every 2 weeks at six dose levels: 0.01, 0.1, 0.3, 1.5, 3 and 10 mg/kg.

There are 15 amino acids in the CDR3, from cysteine to phenylalanine inclusive. Left in the record is the CDR3 DNA by itself, 45 bases read in frame from the first base. For CDR1 and CDR2, the germline V gene lists SGHRS and YFSETQ. V and J are truncated by 4 bases and 0 bases respectively, leaving an intervening sequence of 11 bases. What the work shows at the level of the full study, not this receptor alone: Which antigens the clonally expanded peripheral T cells were specific for was not determined. Low levels of normalized T-cell clonal expansion were also seen in some patients who did not respond. At doses of 0.1 to 3.0 mg/kg, clonal expansion of both CD4+ and CD8+ T cells in blood was seen between baseline and week 6. On average, CD8+ T cells showed more expanded clones than CD4+ T cells after ivuxolimab. In the 0.1-3.0 mg/kg groups, partial responders were among the patients with the lowest normalized peripheral clonal expansion, particularly in CD8+ T cells.

For sequencing of the TCRbeta CDR3 region, genomic DNA was extracted from the sorted cells. The immunoSEQ Assay was used for sequencing of TCRbeta CDR3 regions. TCRdb took this table from immuneACCESS and kept in-frame rearrangements with V and J called. Such tables lack part of the clones; where checked against another copy, unresolved V genes explain under half of the gap, and the rest is unexplained. In all, the sample holds 60,000 to 70,000 clones, and 85% to 90% of those were seen once. The ten largest clones take up 1.9% of the sample. With regard to this clone: It lacks a known antigen. No much larger clone is present one base from it, and per-base qualities are unavailable.

The trial excluded patients who had a history of autoimmune disease or who were on systemic immunosuppression. Peripheral blood for TCR sequencing was collected from all dose cohorts at baseline, on cycle 4 day 1, and on cycle 7 day 1. Samples came from an open-label, multicenter, first-in-human phase I dose-escalation trial of ivuxolimab. Adults with locally advanced or metastatic head and neck squamous cell, hepatocellular, melanoma or renal cell carcinoma were enrolled in the trial. Before TCR sequencing, CD4+ T cells and CD8+ T cells were sorted from peripheral blood as separate populations. The rearranged segments are TRBV5-1 and TRBJ1-3, with TRBD1 tentatively as D gene (6 bases match). The sequence came from an adult with an advanced solid tumor such as melanoma, head and neck, liver or kidney cancer. The sequences come from CD4+ or CD8+ T cells sorted from blood, collected in a trial of the OX40 agonist ivuxolimab. The CDR3 protein sequence reads: CASSPGQTSGNTIYF. The sequenced DNA: TGCGCCAGCAGCCCGGGACAAACCTCTGGAAACACCATATATTTT.